Below are 8 T cell receptor beta chains sequenced from a single sample in a study of identical twins. In TCRdb, the 5' RACE reads were re-called with MiXCR into one record per CDR3 protein. The data hold under 800,000 distinct CDR3 sequences, with 21% observed a single time. These sequences were also reported in another study, on T cells expressing NK-cell markers.

Specimen: PBMCs. The receptors here all came from a woman under 30 in good health.

This clonotype has more than one count but fewer than ten. V gene TRBV29-1 combines with J gene TRBJ2-3; 9 positions agree with TRBD1. CDR3 size: 15 residues. The J segment lost 4 bases and the V segment lost 7 bases, leaving 12 bases of the junction unmatched. The germline CDR1 and CDR2 sequences are SQVTM and ANQGSEA. The CDR3 nucleotides read TGCAGCGCTCACCTCCGGGACAGGGAGTCAGATACGCAGTATTTT. It specifies CSAHLRDRESDTQYF.

The chain is built from TRBV29-1 and TRBJ2-5, with D possibly TRBD2 on 5 matching bases. V lost 1 base to trimming and J lost 7 bases, with 13 bases between them. CDR3 length equals 13 residues. Germline lookup yields CDR1 SQVTM and CDR2 ANQGSEA. CDR3 DNA sequence: TGCAGCGTTGAAGTGGGCCCAGAGGGGACCCAGTACTTC. It specifies CSVEVGPEGTQYF.

This clonotype was detected a few times. The chain recombines TRBV29-1 with TRBJ2-3, with a tentative D call TRBD2 (5 bases). Germline V gives CDR1 SQVTM, CDR2 ANQGSEA. CDR3 size: 14 residues. Deletions cut 3 bases from V and 2 bases from J, with 12 bases between. In DNA form, the CDR3 reads TGCAGCGTTGAGAGGGAGCTGGCCACAGATACGCAGTATTTT. This sequence encodes CSVERELATDTQYF.

This clonotype came up many times. This chain joins TRBV5-1 and TRBJ2-7, with D uncertain. Trimming shortened V by 4 bases and J by 0 bases, and 11 bases separated the two germline ends. Germline values: CDR1 SGHRS, CDR2 YFSETQ. The CDR3 runs to 14 residues. CDR3 nucleotides: TGCGCCAGCAGCCCAGGACGCAGCTCCTACGAGCAGTACTTC. This encodes CASSPGRSSYEQYF.

The rearrangement joins TRBV15 to TRBJ2-1; no reliable D call. Germline V gene sequence: CDR1 LNHNV, CDR2 YYDKDF (reference sequence). This CDR3 spans 17 amino acids. The V end was cut by 0 bases, the J end by 6 bases, with 18 bases between. For the CDR3, the DNA is TGTGCCACCAGCAGAGATAAGGAACGGAACGCGCGCAATGAGCAGTTCTTC. It codes for CATSRDKERNARNEQFF.

This clonotype has only a few counts. The junction departs from the called germline gene at one end, perhaps through a read error. The chain employs TRBV20-1 and TRBJ2-1; no clear D. The CDR3 loop spans 13 amino acids. The germline V gene has CDR1 DFQATT and CDR2 SNEGSKA (reference sequence). The CDR3 DNA follows: TGCAGTGCTAGAATCCCCGACGTACGCCATCGACGCTTC. Its translation: CSARIPDVRHRRF.

V gene TRBV20-1 combines with J gene TRBJ2-5, with TRBD1 as a possible D gene (6 bases). CDR3 length: 14 amino acids. Trimming stripped 3 bases from V and 5 bases from J, with 16 bases between. In germline, CDR1 is DFQATT, CDR2 SNEGSKA (reference sequence). In DNA form, the CDR3 reads TGCAGTGCTAGTTACCTAGCAGGGGTGGAGACCCAGTACTTC. Residues: CSASYLAGVETQYF.

This clonotype was observed many times. CDR3 protein: CASSRHSNQPQHF. The CDR3 region has the DNA TGTGCCAGCAGCCGGCATAGCAATCAGCCCCAGCATTTT. The chain employs TRBV7-2 and TRBJ1-5; D unclear. The CDR3 covers 13 residues. Germline CDR1 and CDR2: SGHTA and FQGNSA. The V and J ends lost 5 bases and 0 bases respectively, with 5 bases between them.